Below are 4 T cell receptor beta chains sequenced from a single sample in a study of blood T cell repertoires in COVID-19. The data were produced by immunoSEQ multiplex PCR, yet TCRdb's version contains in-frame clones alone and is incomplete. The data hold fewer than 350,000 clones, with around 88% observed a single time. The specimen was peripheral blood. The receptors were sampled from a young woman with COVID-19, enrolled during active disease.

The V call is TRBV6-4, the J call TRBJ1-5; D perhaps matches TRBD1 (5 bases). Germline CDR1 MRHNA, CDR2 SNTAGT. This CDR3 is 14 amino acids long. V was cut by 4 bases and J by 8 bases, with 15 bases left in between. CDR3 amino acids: CASSALAGTEPQHF. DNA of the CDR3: TGTGCCAGCAGTGCCCTGGCCGGGACTGAGCCCCAGCATTTT.

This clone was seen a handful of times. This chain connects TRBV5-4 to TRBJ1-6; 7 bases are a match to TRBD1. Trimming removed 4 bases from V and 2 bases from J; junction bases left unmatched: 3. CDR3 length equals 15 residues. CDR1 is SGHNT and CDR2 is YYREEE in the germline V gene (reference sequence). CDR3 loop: CASSRDRTYNSPLHF. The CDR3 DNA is TGTGCCAGCAGCCGGGACAGAACCTATAATTCACCCCTCCACTTT. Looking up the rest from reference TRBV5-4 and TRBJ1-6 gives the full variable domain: ETGVTQSPTHLIKTRGQQVTLRCSSQSGHNTVSWYQQALGQGPQFIFQYYREEENGRGNFPPRFSGLQFPNYSSELNVNALELDDSALYLCASSRDRTYNSPLHFGNGTRLTVT.

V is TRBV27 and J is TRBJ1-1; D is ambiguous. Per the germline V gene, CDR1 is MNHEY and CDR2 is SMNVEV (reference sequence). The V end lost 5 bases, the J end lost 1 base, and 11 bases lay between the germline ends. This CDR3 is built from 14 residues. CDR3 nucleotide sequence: TGTGCCAGCAGTCCATATTCGGGGAACACTGAAGCTTTCTTT. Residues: CASSPYSGNTEAFF.

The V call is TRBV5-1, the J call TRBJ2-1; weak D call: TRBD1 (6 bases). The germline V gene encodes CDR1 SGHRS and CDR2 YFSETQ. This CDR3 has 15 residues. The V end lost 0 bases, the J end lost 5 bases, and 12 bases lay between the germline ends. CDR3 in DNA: TGCGCCAGCAGCTTGGTTCAGGGGATGAACAATGAGCAGTTCTTC. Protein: CASSLVQGMNNEQFF. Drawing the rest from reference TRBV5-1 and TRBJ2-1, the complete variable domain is KAGVTQTPRYLIKTRGQQVTLSCSPISGHRSVSWYQQTPGQGLQFLFEYFSETQRNKGNFPGRFSGRQFSNSRSEMNVSTLELGDSALYLCASSLVQGMNNEQFFGPGTRLTVL.